The present T cell receptor beta chain was sequenced within a study of cytomegalovirus exposure and HLA in healthy donors. Study-level results: The classifier reportedly diagnosed cytomegalovirus status with high specificity and sensitivity.

On this clone itself: Its antigen is unidentified.

Trimming removed 7 bases at V and 8 bases at J, with 14 bases between. The CDR3 is 12 residues long. Looked up from germline, CDR1 is MNHEY and CDR2 is SVGAGI. PCR involved 60 Vbeta and 13 Jbeta primers. Sequencing was performed with immunoSEQ multiplex PCR; in TCRdb, only in-frame clones are kept and a portion is missing. The data contain about 160,000 clones, around four fifths of them singletons. This TCR was sampled from a woman between 25 and 40 years old in good health and CMV-seronegative. The chain links TRBV6-5 to TRBJ1-2; the D is unclear. Material for sequencing was PBMCs. CDR3 DNA: TGTGCCAGCATGGGAGGGAGAAAAGGCTACACCTTC. Translating it yields CASMGGRKGYTF.